These T cell receptor beta chains were read from a single sample in a study of Graves' ophthalmopathy and Graves' hyperthyroidism. TCRdb analysed the multiplex PCR reads with MiXCR anew, one entry per CDR3 protein. This table holds roughly 400,000 distinct CDR3 sequences, about 17% found once. Source material: peripheral blood. The receptor source for this set is an adult woman with stable Graves' hyperthyroidism. Each CDR3 is given with its conserved first and last residue. The D gene is left open where the match is weak. Part of the rows lack a size; the others show once, few, many or a class for expanded clones.

cdr3_length	v_call	d_call	clone_size	j_call	cdr3_aa	cdr3_nt
15	TRBV15	TRBD1	many	TRBJ2-5	CATRWGQGIQETQYF	TGTGCCACCCGGTGGGGACAGGGAATCCAAGAGACCCAGTACTTC
15	TRBV9	TRBD2	many	TRBJ2-5	CASSFRAGGGETQYF	TGTGCCAGCAGCTTCCGAGCGGGAGGGGGAGAGACCCAGTACTTC
16	TRBV6-2/TRBV6-3	TRBD1	many	TRBJ1-1	CASSRRQGELNTEAFF	TGTGCCAGCAGCCGGCGACAGGGAGAGTTGAACACTGAAGCTTTCTTT
13	TRBV19	-	many	TRBJ2-5	CASSNTRQETQYF	TGTGCCAGTAGTAATACTAGACAAGAGACCCAGTACTTC
14	TRBV29-1	-	few	TRBJ2-4	CSVLGGDVKNIKYF	TGCAGCGTTTTGGGGGGCGATGTCAAAAACATTAAGTACTTC
11	TRBV29-1	-	-	TRBJ2-7	CSGGNSYEQYF	TGCAGCGGGGGCAACTCCTACGAGCAGTACTTC
14	TRBV19	-	-	TRBJ2-2	CASSMKSPTGELFF	TGTGCCAGTAGTATGAAATCCCCCACCGGGGAGCTGTTTTTT
16	TRBV9	-	-	TRBJ1-2	CASSVATETSNYGYTF	TGTGCCAGCAGCGTAGCTACGGAGACATCTAACTATGGCTACACCTTC
18	TRBV7-6	-	many	TRBJ2-6	CASSLGIQGGSGANVLTF	TGTGCCAGCAGCTTAGGGATTCAGGGTGGGTCTGGGGCCAACGTCCTGACTTTC
14	TRBV28	TRBD1	many	TRBJ1-1	CASSQNTGETEAFF	TGTGCCAGCAGCCAGAATACAGGGGAAACTGAAGCTTTCTTT
11	TRBV2	-	-	TRBJ2-5	CASLEVQTQYF	TGTGCTAGCCTAGAGGTACAGACCCAGTACTTC
13	TRBV12-3/TRBV12-4	-	-	TRBJ1-2	CASSFEGTYGYTF	TGTGCCAGCAGTTTTGAAGGCACCTATGGCTACACCTTC
15	TRBV27	-	many	TRBJ2-4	CASSSTAPHKNIQYF	TGTGCCAGCAGTTCGACAGCTCCGCACAAAAACATTCAGTACTTC
15	TRBV12-3/TRBV12-4	-	many	TRBJ2-6	CASSPDSRGANVLTF	TGTGCCAGCAGTCCCGACTCCCGGGGGGCCAACGTCCTGACTTTC
12	TRBV7-9	-	many	TRBJ2-7	CASSLKAYEQYF	TGTGCCAGCAGCTTAAAAGCCTACGAGCAGTACTTC
15	TRBV12-3/TRBV12-4	-	-	TRBJ1-5	CASSLGRVSNQPQHF	TGTGCCAGCAGTTTAGGCAGGGTGAGCAATCAGCCCCAGCATTTT
16	TRBV7-9	-	few	TRBJ2-5	CASSPGVVGAGETQYF	TGTGCCAGCAGCCCGGGAGTGGTCGGGGCTGGAGAGACCCAGTACTTC
18	TRBV14	TRBD1	many	TRBJ2-7	CASSQVKATGDTPYEQYF	TGTGCCAGCAGCCAGGTCAAAGCGACAGGGGATACACCCTACGAGCAGTACTTC
13	TRBV20-1	-	many	TRBJ2-5	CSGSILAQETQYF	TGCAGTGGGAGTATTCTAGCCCAAGAGACCCAGTACTTC
13	TRBV12-3/TRBV12-4	-	many	TRBJ1-2	CASTLGGLYGYTF	TGTGCCAGCACCTTGGGGGGGCTCTATGGCTACACCTTC
12	TRBV29-1	TRBD2	many	TRBJ2-7	CSGRESSYEQYF	TGCAGCGGGCGGGAGAGCTCCTACGAGCAGTACTTC
14	TRBV28	TRBD1	-	TRBJ2-7	CTSSTYRGYYEQYF	TGTACCAGCAGCACCTACAGGGGCTACTACGAGCAGTACTTC
15	TRBV5-1	-	many	TRBJ1-1	CASSFGFRMGTEAFF	TGCGCCAGCAGCTTCGGTTTTCGAATGGGAACTGAAGCTTTCTTT
15	TRBV19	-	many	TRBJ2-7	CASSRDTVRGYEQYF	TGTGCCAGTAGTCGGGACACCGTCCGGGGCTACGAGCAGTACTTC
15	TRBV28	TRBD1	few	TRBJ1-2	CASSLLDRGVYGYTF	TGTGCCAGCAGTTTACTCGACAGGGGAGTCTATGGCTACACCTTC
17	TRBV6-2/TRBV6-3	TRBD2	few	TRBJ2-2	CASSPSRLAVNTGELFF	TGTGCCAGCAGTCCCAGCCGACTAGCGGTGAACACCGGGGAGCTGTTTTTT